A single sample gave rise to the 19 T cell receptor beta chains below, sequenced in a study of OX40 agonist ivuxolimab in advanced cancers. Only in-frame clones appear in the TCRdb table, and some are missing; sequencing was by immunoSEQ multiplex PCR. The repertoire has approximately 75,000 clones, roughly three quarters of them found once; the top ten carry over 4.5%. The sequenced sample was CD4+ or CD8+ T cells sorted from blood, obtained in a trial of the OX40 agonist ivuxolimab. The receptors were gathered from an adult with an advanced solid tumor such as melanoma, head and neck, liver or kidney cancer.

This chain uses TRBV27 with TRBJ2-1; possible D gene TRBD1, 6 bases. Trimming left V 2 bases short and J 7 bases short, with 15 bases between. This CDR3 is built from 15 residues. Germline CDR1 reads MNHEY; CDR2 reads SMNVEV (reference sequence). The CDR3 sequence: CASSLRGTTRNEQFF. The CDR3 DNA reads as TGTGCCAGCAGTTTAAGGGGGACAACTAGGAATGAGCAGTTCTTC.

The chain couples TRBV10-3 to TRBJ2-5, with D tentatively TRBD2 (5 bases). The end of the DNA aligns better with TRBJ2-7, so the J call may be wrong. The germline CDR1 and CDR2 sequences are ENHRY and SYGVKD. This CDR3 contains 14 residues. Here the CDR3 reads CAISEAGGSYEQYF. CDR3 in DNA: TGTGCCATCAGTGAGGCAGGAGGCAGCTACGAGCAGTACTTC.

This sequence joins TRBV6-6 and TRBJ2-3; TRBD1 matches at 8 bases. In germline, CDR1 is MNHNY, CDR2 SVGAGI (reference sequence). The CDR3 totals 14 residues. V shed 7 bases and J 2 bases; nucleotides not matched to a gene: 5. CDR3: CASILDRVTDTQYF. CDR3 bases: TGTGCCAGCATTCTGGACAGGGTCACAGATACGCAGTATTTT.

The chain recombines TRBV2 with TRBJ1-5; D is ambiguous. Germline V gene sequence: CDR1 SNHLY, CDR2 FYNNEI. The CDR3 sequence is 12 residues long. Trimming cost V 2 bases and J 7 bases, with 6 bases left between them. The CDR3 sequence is CASSEKGQPQHF. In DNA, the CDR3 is TGTGCCAGCAGTGAAAAGGGCCAGCCCCAGCATTTT.

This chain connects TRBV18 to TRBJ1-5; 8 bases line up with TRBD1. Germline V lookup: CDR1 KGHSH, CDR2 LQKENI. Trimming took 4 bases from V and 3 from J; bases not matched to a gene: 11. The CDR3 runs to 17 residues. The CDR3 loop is CASSRAGQGPLNQPQHF. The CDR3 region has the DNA TGTGCCAGCTCACGTGCAGGACAGGGACCACTCAATCAGCCCCAGCATTTT. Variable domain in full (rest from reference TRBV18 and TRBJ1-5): NAGVMQNPRHLVRRRGQEARLRCSPMKGHSHVYWYRQLPEEGLKFMVYLQKENIIDESGMPKERFSAEFPKEGPSILRIQQVVRGDSAAYFCASSRAGQGPLNQPQHFGDGTRLSIL.

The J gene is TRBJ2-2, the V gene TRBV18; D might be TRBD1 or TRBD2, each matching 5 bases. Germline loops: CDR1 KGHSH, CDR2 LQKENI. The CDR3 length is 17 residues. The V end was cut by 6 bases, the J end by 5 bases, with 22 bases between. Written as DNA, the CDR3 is TGTGCCAGCTCCCCCCAGAGGGACCCCCGGATGACCGGGGAGCTGTTTTTT. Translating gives CASSPQRDPRMTGELFF.

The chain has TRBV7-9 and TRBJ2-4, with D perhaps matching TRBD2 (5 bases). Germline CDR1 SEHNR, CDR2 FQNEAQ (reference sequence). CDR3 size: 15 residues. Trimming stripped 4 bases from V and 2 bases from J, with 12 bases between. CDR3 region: CASSWPEGTKNIQYF. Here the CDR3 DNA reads TGTGCCAGCAGCTGGCCCGAGGGAACCAAAAACATTCAGTACTTC.

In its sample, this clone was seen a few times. The CDR3 sequence: CASSTTGYEQYF. The CDR3 DNA follows: TGTGCCAGCAGCACGACAGGCTACGAGCAGTACTTC. This sequence joins TRBV7-6 and TRBJ2-7; maybe TRBD1 (6 bases). The V and J ends lost 5 bases and 3 bases respectively, with 8 bases between them. Germline lookup yields CDR1 SGHVS and CDR2 FNYEAQ. The CDR3 has 12 residues.

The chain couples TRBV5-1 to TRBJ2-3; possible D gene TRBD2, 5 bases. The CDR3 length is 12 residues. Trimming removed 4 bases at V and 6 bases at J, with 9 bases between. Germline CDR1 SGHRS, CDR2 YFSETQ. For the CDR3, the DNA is TGCGCCAGCAGCCCTTCGGGGGATACGCAGTATTTT. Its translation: CASSPSGDTQYF.

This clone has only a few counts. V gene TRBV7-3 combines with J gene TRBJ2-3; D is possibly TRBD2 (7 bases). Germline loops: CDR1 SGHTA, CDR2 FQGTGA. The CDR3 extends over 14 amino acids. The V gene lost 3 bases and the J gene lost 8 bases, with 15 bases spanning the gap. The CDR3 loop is CASSFGLGGGTQYF. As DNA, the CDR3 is TGTGCCAGCAGCTTCGGACTAGGGGGAGGTACGCAGTATTTT.

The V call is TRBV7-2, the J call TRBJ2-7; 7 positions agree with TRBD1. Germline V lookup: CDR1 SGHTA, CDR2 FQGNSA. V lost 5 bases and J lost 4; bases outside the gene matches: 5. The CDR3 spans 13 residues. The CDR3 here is CASSAQGQYEQYF. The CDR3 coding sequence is TGTGCCAGCAGCGCCCAGGGACAGTACGAGCAGTACTTC. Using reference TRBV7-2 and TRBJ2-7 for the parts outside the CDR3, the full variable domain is GAGVSQSPSNKVTEKGKDVELRCDPISGHTALYWYRQSLGQGLEFLIYFQGNSAPDKSGLPSDRFSAERTGGSVSTLTIQRTQQEDSAVYLCASSAQGQYEQYFGPGTRLTVT.

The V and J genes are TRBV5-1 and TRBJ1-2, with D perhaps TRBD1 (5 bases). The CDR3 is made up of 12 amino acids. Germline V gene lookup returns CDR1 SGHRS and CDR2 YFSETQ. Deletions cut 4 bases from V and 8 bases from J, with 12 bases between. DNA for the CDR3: TGCGCCAGCAGCCCTGTGGGACGGGGCTACACCTTC. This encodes CASSPVGRGYTF.

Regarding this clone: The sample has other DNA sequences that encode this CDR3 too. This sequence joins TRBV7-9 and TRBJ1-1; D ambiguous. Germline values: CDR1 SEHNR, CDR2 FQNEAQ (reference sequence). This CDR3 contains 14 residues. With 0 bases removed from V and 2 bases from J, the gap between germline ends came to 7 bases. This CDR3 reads CASSLARGNTEAFF. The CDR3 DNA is TGTGCCAGCAGCTTAGCTCGGGGTAACACTGAAGCTTTCTTT.

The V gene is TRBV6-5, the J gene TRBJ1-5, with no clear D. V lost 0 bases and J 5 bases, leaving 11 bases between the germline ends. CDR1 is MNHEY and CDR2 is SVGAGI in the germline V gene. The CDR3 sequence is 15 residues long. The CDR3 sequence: CASSYSRENHQPQHF. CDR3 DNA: TGTGCCAGCAGTTACTCGCGAGAGAACCATCAGCCCCAGCATTTT.

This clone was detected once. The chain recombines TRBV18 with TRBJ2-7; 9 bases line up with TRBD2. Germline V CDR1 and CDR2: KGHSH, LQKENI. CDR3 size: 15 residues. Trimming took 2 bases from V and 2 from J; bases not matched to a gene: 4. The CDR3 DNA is TGTGCCAGCTCACCAAGCGGGAGGCAGACCTACGAGCAGTACTTC. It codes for CASSPSGRQTYEQYF. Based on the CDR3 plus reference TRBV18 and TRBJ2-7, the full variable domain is NAGVMQNPRHLVRRRGQEARLRCSPMKGHSHVYWYRQLPEEGLKFMVYLQKENIIDESGMPKERFSAEFPKEGPSILRIQQVVRGDSAAYFCASSPSGRQTYEQYFGPGTRLTVT.

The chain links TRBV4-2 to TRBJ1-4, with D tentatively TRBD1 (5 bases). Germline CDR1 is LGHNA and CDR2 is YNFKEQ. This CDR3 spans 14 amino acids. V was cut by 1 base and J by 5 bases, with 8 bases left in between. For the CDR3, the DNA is TGTGCCAGCAGCCAAGGAGGGGCGAATGAAAAACTGTTTTTT. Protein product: CASSQGGANEKLFF.

For the CDR3, the DNA is TGTGCCAGCAGTTCGCAACCGCGGGACTACCCCTACACCTTC. This translates into CASSSQPRDYPYTF. The V gene is TRBV27, the J gene TRBJ1-2; possible D gene TRBD1, 5 bases. With 4 bases removed from V and 10 bases from J, the gap between germline ends came to 19 bases. The CDR3 sequence is 14 residues long. The V gene's germline CDR1 is MNHEY and CDR2 SMNVEV (reference sequence).

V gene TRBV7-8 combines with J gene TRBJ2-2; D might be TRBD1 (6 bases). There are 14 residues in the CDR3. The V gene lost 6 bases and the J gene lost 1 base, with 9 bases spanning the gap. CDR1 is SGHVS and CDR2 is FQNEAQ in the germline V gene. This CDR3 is CASREQGNTGELFF. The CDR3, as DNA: TGTGCCAGCAGGGAACAGGGGAACACCGGGGAGCTGTTTTTT.

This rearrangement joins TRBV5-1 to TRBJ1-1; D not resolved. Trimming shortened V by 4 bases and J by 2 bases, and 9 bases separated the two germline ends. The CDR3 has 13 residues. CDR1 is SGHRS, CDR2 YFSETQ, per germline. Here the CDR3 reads CASSPGLNTEAFF. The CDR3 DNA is TGCGCCAGCAGCCCAGGACTCAACACTGAAGCTTTCTTT.